The sequence of this TCR beta chain was determined in a study of blood T cell repertoires in COVID-19. Some clones are missing from TCRdb's copy, which holds only in-frame ones; the method was immunoSEQ multiplex PCR. The repertoire has 180,000 or so clones, almost 90% of them found once; the top ten carry around 1.6%. The sequenced material came from peripheral blood. The sequence came from a man younger than 30 with active or convalescent COVID-19.

The CDR3 nucleotides are TGTGCCAGCAGCCCGGGCCCGCAAGGGGGGGGGTTCTTC. This translates into CASSPGPQGGGFF. The gene calls are TRBV7-2 and TRBJ2-1, with TRBD2 as a possible D gene (7 bases). The germline V and J ends were trimmed by 5 bases and 15 bases, with 20 bases remaining between them. Germline V CDR1 and CDR2: SGHTA, FQGNSA. This CDR3 spans 13 amino acids.